The T cell receptor beta chain under discussion was sequenced for a study of blood T cell repertoires in COVID-19. Study as a whole: From T cells, B-cell-depleted T cells, or PBMCs came the material, which was cDNA or gDNA.

Assay: immunoSEQ multiplex PCR; the TCRdb copy retains only in-frame clones and omits some. The sample carries more than 85,000 clones, around 75% recorded once. This CDR3 contains 12 residues. Germline CDR1 reads SNHLY; CDR2 reads FYNNEI. Between the trimmed V and J ends, which lost 11 bases and 4 bases, there was a span of 14 bases. Only one count was recorded for this clone. The sequence was collected from a man aged 65 to 79 with acute or convalescent COVID-19. This chain joins TRBV2 and TRBJ1-1; the D is unclear. Sequences were obtained from peripheral blood. CDR3 loop: CARSEVGTEAFF. In DNA form, the CDR3 reads TGTGCCCGGTCGGAGGTAGGCACTGAAGCTTTCTTT.